The clone carrying this T cell receptor beta chain was detected once. The same CDR3 arises from other DNA sequences in this sample as well. The entry originates in a study of T cells after posttransplantation cyclophosphamide. Busulfan-fludarabine conditioning, marrow transplant, and cyclophosphamide on days +3 and +4 were administered. Unmatched junction bases numbered 13, after V lost 6 bases and J lost 13 bases. The germline gives CDR1 SGHTA, CDR2 FQGNSA. The CDR3 has 15 residues. Sequenced by immunoSEQ multiplex PCR; TCRdb stores in-frame clones only, minus some. The sample gives fewer than 20,000 clones, about 90% of which show up once; 0.45% to 0.65% is in the top ten.

The TCR sequence derives from a male patient aged 55 to 69 who received an allogeneic stem cell transplant from a related donor and was CMV-positive. Some T cells could come from the graft donor. The material sequenced was CD4+ T cells sorted from blood, taken after allogeneic stem cell transplant with posttransplant cyclophosphamide. The V call is TRBV7-2, the J call TRBJ1-6; 9 bases align to TRBD1. Here the CDR3 reads CASSLAGQGFSPLHF. The CDR3, as DNA: TGTGCCAGCAGTCTCGCGGGACAGGGTTTTTCCCCCCTCCACTTT.